The 3 T cell receptor beta chains below all came from one sample that was sequenced in a study of cytomegalovirus exposure and HLA in healthy donors. The PCR was carried out with 60 Vbeta primers and 13 Jbeta primers. Profiled with immunoSEQ multiplex PCR; TCRdb holds only in-frame clones, not every one. The table shows 62,000 or so clones, with roughly 80% occurring only once. Specimen: PBMCs. These receptor sequences come from a man younger than 40 in good health and CMV-seronegative.

In this sample, this clone turned up once. The chain is built from TRBV29-1 and TRBJ1-2; 9 nucleotides agree with TRBD1. There are 12 residues in the CDR3. Trimming at V came to 5 bases and at J to 3 bases, leaving 1 base not matched to a gene. CDR1 is SQVTM and CDR2 is ANQGSEA in the germline V gene. The CDR3 nucleotides are TGCAGCGTTCGGGACAGGGACTATGGCTACACCTTC. Amino acids: CSVRDRDYGYTF.

With regard to this clone: A junction boundary mismatches the germline segment, possibly from a read error. The V gene is TRBV5-5, the J gene TRBJ2-3, with a tentative D call TRBD1 (5 bases). Germline assignment: CDR1 SGHKS and CDR2 YYEKEE (reference sequence). The CDR3 consists of 15 residues. CDR3 region: CASSLPGQGTDTQYF. Written as DNA, the CDR3 is TGTGCCAGCAGCTTGCCAGGACAAGGCACGGATACGCAGTATTTT.

This clone has more than one count but fewer than ten. In DNA form, the CDR3 reads TGTGCCAGCAGCCCACAGGGTGCTGGGCACGAGCAGTACTTC. It is translated as CASSPQGAGHEQYF. The genes are TRBV6-1 and TRBJ2-7; D possibly corresponds to TRBD1 (6 bases). Looked up from germline, CDR1 is MNHNS and CDR2 is SASEGT. CDR3 size: 14 residues. The V and J ends lost 6 bases and 5 bases respectively, with 17 bases between them.